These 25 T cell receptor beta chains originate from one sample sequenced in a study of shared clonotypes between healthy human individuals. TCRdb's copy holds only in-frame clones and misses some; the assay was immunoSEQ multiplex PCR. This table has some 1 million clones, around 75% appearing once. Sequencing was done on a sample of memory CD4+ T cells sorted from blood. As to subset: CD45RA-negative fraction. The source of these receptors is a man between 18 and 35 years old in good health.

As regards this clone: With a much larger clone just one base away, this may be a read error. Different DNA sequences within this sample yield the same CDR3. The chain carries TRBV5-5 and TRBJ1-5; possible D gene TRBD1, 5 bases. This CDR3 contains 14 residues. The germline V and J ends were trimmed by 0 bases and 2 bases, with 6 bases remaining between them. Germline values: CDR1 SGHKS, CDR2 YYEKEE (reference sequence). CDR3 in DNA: TGTGCCAGCAGCTTGGGAGGGGGCAATCAGCCCCAGCATTTT. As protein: CASSLGGGNQPQHF.

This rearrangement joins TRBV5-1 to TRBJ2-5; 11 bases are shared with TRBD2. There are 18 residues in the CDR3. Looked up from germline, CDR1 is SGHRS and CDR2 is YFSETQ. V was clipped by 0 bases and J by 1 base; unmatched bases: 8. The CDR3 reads CASSLGWASGGIQETQYF. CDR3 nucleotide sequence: TGCGCCAGCAGCTTGGGATGGGCTAGCGGGGGGATCCAAGAGACCCAGTACTTC.

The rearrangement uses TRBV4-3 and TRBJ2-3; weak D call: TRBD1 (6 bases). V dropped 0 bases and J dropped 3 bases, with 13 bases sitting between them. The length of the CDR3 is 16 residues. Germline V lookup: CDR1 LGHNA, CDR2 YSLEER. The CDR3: CASSQDGTGQTDTQYF. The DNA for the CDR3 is TGCGCCAGCAGCCAAGATGGAACGGGACAAACAGATACGCAGTATTTT.

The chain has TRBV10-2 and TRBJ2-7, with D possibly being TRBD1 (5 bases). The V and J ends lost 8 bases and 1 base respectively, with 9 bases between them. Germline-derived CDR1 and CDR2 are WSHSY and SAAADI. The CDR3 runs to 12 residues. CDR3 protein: CASGARSYEQYF. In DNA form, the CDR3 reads TGCGCCAGCGGGGCCAGATCCTACGAGCAGTACTTC.

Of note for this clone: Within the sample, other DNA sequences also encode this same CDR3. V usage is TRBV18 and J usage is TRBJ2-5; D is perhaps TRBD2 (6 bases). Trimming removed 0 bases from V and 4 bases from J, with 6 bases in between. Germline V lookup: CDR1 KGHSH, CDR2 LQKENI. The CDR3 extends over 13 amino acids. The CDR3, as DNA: TGTGCCAGCTCACCACCGGGGGGAGAGACCCAGTACTTC. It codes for CASSPPGGETQYF.

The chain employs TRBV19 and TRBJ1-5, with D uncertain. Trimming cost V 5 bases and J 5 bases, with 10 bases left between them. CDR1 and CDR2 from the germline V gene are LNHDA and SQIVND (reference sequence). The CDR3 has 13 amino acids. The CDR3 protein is CASSPMGDQPQHF. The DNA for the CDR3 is TGTGCCAGTAGTCCCATGGGCGATCAGCCCCAGCATTTT. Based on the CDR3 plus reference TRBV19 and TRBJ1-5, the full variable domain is DGGITQSPKYLFRKEGQNVTLSCEQNLNHDAMYWYRQDPGQGLRLIYYSQIVNDFQKGDIAEGYSVSREKKESFPLTVTSAQKNPTAFYLCASSPMGDQPQHFGDGTRLSIL.

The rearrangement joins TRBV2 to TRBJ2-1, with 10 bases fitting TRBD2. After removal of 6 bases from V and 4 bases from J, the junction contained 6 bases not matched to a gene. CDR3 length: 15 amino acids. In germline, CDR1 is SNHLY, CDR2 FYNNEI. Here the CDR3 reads CASRTGTSDYNEQFF. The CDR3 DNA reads TGTGCCAGCAGAACCGGGACTAGCGATTACAATGAGCAGTTCTTC.

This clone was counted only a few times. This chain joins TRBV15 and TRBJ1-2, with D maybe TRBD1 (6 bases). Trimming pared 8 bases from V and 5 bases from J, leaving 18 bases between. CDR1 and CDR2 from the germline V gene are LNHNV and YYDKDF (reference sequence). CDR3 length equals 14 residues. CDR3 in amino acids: CATRTGGGRYGYTF. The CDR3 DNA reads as TGTGCCACCCGGACCGGGGGGGGCCGATATGGCTACACCTTC. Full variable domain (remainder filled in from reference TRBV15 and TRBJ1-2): DAMVIQNPRYQVTQFGKPVTLSCSQTLNHNVMYWYQQKSSQAPKLLFHYYDKDFNNEADTPDNFQSRRPNTSFCFLDIRSPGLGDTAMYLCATRTGGGRYGYTFGSGTRLTVV.

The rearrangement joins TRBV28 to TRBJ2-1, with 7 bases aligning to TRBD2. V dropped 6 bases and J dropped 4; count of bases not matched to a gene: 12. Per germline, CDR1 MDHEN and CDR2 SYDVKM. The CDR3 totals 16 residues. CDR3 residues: CASRTPSGDLYNEQFF. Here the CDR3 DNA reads TGTGCCAGCAGAACACCAAGCGGGGACCTGTACAATGAGCAGTTCTTC.

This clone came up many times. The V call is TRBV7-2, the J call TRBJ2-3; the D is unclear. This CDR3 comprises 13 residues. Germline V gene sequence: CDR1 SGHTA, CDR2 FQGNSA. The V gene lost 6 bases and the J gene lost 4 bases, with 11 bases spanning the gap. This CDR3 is CASRSPMADTQYF. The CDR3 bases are TGTGCCAGCAGGTCCCCAATGGCAGATACGCAGTATTTT.

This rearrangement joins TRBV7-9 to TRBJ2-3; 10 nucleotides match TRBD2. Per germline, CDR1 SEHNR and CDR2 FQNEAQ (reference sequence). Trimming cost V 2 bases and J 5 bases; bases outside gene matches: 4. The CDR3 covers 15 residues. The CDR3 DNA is TGTGCCAGCAGCTTACAGCGGGGGGGGAAAGATACGCAGTATTTT. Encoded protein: CASSLQRGGKDTQYF.

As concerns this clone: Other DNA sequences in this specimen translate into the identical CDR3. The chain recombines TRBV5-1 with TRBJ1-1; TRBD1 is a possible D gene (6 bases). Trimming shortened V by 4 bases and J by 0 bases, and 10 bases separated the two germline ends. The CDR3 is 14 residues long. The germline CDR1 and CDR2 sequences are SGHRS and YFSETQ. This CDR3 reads CASSLGQMNTEAFF. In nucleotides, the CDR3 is TGCGCCAGCAGCCTTGGACAGATGAACACTGAAGCTTTCTTT.

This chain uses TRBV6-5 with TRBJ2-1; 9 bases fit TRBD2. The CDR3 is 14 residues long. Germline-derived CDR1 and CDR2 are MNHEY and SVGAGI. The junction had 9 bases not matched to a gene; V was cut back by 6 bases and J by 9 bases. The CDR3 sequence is CASRAGGLASEQFF. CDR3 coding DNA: TGTGCCAGCAGGGCCGGGGGACTAGCTTCTGAGCAGTTCTTC.

CDR3 DNA sequence: TGTGCCAGCAGCCCGCTGAGGGGGGCCCAAGAGACCCAGTACTTC. Residues: CASSPLRGAQETQYF. The chain recombines TRBV14 with TRBJ2-5; D tentatively reads TRBD1 or TRBD2 (6 bases each). The germline V and J ends were trimmed by 4 bases and 1 base, with 13 bases remaining between them. Germline V gene lookup returns CDR1 SGHDN and CDR2 FVKESK. The CDR3 consists of 15 residues.

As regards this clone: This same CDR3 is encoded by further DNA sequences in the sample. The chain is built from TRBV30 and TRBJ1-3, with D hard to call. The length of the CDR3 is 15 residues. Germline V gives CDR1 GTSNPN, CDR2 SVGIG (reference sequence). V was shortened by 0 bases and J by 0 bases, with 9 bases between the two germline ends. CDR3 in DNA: TGTGCCTGGAGTGTACTGGGGAACTCTGGAAACACCATATATTTT. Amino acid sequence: CAWSVLGNSGNTIYF. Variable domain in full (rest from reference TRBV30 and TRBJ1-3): SQTIHQWPATLVQPVGSPLSLECTVEGTSNPNLYWYRQAAGRGLQLLFYSVGIGQISSEVPQNLSASRPQDRQFILSSKKLLLSDSGFYLCAWSVLGNSGNTIYFGEGSWLTVV.

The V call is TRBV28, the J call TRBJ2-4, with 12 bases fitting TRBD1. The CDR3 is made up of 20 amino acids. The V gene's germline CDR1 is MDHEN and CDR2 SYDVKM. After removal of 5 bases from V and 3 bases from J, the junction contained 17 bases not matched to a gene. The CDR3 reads CASSEFGLGQGAHGKNIQYF. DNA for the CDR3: TGTGCCAGCAGTGAGTTTGGGCTGGGACAGGGGGCCCACGGCAAAAACATTCAGTACTTC.

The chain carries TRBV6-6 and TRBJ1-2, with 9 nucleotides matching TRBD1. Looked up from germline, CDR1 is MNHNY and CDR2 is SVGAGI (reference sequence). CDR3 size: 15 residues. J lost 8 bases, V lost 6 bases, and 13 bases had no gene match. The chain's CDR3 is CASSPQDRGRGGYTF. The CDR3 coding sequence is TGTGCCAGCAGCCCTCAAGACAGGGGGAGAGGGGGCTACACCTTC.

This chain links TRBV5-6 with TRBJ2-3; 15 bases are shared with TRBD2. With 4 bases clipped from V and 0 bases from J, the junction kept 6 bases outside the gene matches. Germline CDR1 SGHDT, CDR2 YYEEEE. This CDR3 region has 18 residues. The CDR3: CASSAGLAGGVSTDTQYF. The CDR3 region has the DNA TGTGCCAGCAGCGCTGGACTAGCGGGAGGGGTTAGCACAGATACGCAGTATTTT.

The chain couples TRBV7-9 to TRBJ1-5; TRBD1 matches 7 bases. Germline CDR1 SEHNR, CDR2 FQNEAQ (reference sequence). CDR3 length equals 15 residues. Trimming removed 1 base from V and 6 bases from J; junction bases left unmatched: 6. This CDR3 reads CASSLGTGTGQPQHF. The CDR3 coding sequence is TGTGCCAGCAGCTTAGGGACAGGAACGGGTCAGCCCCAGCATTTT.

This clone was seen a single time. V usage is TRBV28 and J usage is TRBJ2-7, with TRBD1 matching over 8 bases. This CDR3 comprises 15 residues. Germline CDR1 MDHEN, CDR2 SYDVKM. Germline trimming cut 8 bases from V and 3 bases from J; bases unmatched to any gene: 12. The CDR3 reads CASVGLGTGIYEQYF. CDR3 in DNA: TGTGCCAGCGTAGGTTTAGGGACAGGTATCTACGAGCAGTACTTC.

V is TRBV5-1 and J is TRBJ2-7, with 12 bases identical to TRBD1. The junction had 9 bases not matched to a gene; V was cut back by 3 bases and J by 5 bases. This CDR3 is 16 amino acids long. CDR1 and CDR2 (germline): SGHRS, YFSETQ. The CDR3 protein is CASSSDPGTGGDEQYF. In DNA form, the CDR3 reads TGCGCCAGCAGCTCAGACCCCGGGACAGGGGGCGACGAGCAGTACTTC.

The CDR3 DNA is TGTGCCAGCAGCTTAGATGGCGGGGGGGCGAATGAGCAGTTCTTC. It specifies CASSLDGGGANEQFF. J is TRBJ2-1 and V is TRBV11-3, with 9 bases matching TRBD2. The CDR3 spans 15 residues. J lost 7 bases, V lost 0 bases, and 4 bases had no gene match. Germline assignment: CDR1 SGHNT and CDR2 YENEEA.

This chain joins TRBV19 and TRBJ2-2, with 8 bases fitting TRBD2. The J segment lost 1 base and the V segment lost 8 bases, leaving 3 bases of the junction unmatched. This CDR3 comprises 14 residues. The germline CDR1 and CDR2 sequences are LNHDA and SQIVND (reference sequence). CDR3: CASVGTRNTGELFF. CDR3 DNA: TGTGCCAGTGTCGGGACTAGGAACACCGGGGAGCTGTTTTTT.

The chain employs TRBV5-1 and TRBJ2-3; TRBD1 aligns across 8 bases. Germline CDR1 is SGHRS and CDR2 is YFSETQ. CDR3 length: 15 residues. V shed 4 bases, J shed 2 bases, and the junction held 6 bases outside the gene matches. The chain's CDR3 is CASSDGQGYTDTQYF. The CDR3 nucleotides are TGCGCCAGCAGCGACGGACAGGGTTACACAGATACGCAGTATTTT.

CDR3 coding DNA: TGCGCCAGCAGCCAGCCCCCGGGACGAGGACTAGCGGGAGTTTACACCGGGGAGCTGTTTTTT. It translates to CASSQPPGRGLAGVYTGELFF. V usage is TRBV4-1 and J usage is TRBJ2-2, with 13 bases lining up with TRBD2. This CDR3 spans 21 amino acids. The trim removed 3 bases at V and 3 bases at J, leaving 16 bases unmatched. Germline V gives CDR1 MGHRA, CDR2 YSYEKL.